These T cell receptor beta chains were read from a single sample in a study of Graves' ophthalmopathy and Graves' hyperthyroidism. TCRdb reanalysed the multiplex PCR reads using MiXCR and keeps one entry per CDR3 protein. The table includes around 600,000 distinct CDR3 sequences, about two fifths detected once. Sequencing was performed on peripheral blood. Receptors originate from an adult man with Graves' ophthalmopathy. CDR3s include the opening cysteine and the closing phenylalanine or tryptophan. A D gene is named only where the DNA matches it firmly. Rows may omit the clone size; those that give it use once, few, many or a size class.

-	many	13	TRBV7-8	TRBJ2-5	TGTGCCAGCAGCTTAGATGTTGGGGAGACCCAGTACTTC	CASSLDVGETQYF
TRBD2	many	15	TRBV20-1	TRBJ2-7	TGCAGTGCTAGAGCTAGCGGGAGGAGTACCCACGAGCAGTACTTC	CSARASGRSTHEQYF
TRBD1	-	14	TRBV6-5	TRBJ1-1	TGTGCCAGCAGTTCATGGACAGGGAGGACTGAAGCTTTCTTT	CASSSWTGRTEAFF
TRBD1	many	13	TRBV2	TRBJ1-2	TGTGCCAGCAGTGGGACAGGAGGTTATGGCTACACCTTC	CASSGTGGYGYTF
-	-	17	TRBV7-9	TRBJ2-2	TGTGCCAGCAGCGTAGTCGGAGTAGCGGAGTTCACCGGGGAGCTGTTTTTT	CASSVVGVAEFTGELFF
-	many	15	TRBV12-3/TRBV12-4	TRBJ1-6	TGTGCCAGCAGTTTAGAGGGCAGGGTGTATTCACCCCTCCACTTT	CASSLEGRVYSPLHF
TRBD1	-	13	TRBV29-1	TRBJ1-2	TGCAGCCAAGGGACAGGGGATAACTATGGCTACACCTTC	CSQGTGDNYGYTF
-	many	16	TRBV5-1	TRBJ2-2	TGCGCCAGCAGCTTGGTAGTAGCGGCTAACACCGGGGAGCTGTTTTTT	CASSLVVAANTGELFF
TRBD2	-	17	TRBV19	TRBJ2-5	TGTGCCAGTAGTACCCCGGGACTAGCCTCATTCCAAGAGACCCAGTACTTC	CASSTPGLASFQETQYF
-	few	14	TRBV7-6	TRBJ2-7	TGTGCCAGCAGTAAATCTGTGATAGGCTACGAGCAGTACTTC	CASSKSVIGYEQYF
-	many	16	TRBV7-9	TRBJ1-4	TGTGCCAGCAGCGCAAGTCGGGACGGGGTTAATGAAAAACTGTTTTTT	CASSASRDGVNEKLFF
-	-	18	TRBV4-2	TRBJ1-4	TGTGCCAGCAGCCAAGGCGGTCAGGGCGCCCCAACTAATGAAAAACTGTTTTTT	CASSQGGQGAPTNEKLFF
-	-	15	TRBV24-1	TRBJ2-2	TGTGCCAGCCGCGGCGCAGGAAAAAACACCGGGGAGCTGTTTTTT	CASRGAGKNTGELFF
-	few	14	TRBV4-1	TRBJ1-5	TGCGCCAGCAGCCAAGCGATGGGGGGGCGGCCCCAGCATTTT	CASSQAMGGRPQHF
-	many	15	TRBV2	TRBJ1-1	TGTGCCAGCAGTGACAACAGGGAAGGGAACACTGAAGCTTTCTTT	CASSDNREGNTEAFF
-	-	14	TRBV7-2	TRBJ2-5	TGTGCCAGCAGCTCCCCCTGGCGGCGGGAGACCCAGTACTTC	CASSSPWRRETQYF
-	-	14	TRBV29-1	TRBJ2-5	TGCAGCGTTGAGGGACCCCCAGGGAGGGAGACCCAGTACTTC	CSVEGPPGRETQYF
-	-	12	TRBV10-3	TRBJ2-5	TGTGCCTGGACCCGGACAGCAGAGACCCAGTACTTC	CAWTRTAETQYF
TRBD1	many	12	TRBV20-1	TRBJ2-7	TGCAGTGCTAGGGACAGGTCCTACGAGCAGTACTTC	CSARDRSYEQYF
TRBD1	-	14	TRBV7-3	TRBJ1-2	TGTGCCAGCAGCCATCAGGACAGGGATCATGGCTACACCTTC	CASSHQDRDHGYTF
-	once	16	TRBV5-6	TRBJ2-7	TGTGTCAGCAGCAGCGGGCGGGGCTATGCTCCGGGCGAGCAGTACTTC	CVSSSGRGYAPGEQYF
TRBD1	-	17	TRBV7-6	TRBJ2-2	TGTGCCAGCAGCTTAGCGGTGGGACAGCCGAACACCGGGGAGCTGTTTTTT	CASSLAVGQPNTGELFF
-	-	13	TRBV6-5	TRBJ1-2	TGTGCCAGCAGTTACTCGCGGGAGTATGGCTACACCTTC	CASSYSREYGYTF
-	-	15	TRBV11-2	TRBJ2-7	TGTGCCAGCAGCATGTATACAGGGCCGCGTAACGAGCAGTACTTC	CASSMYTGPRNEQYF
TRBD2	many	16	TRBV19	TRBJ2-1	TGTGCCAGTAGCTCCATGGCTAGCGGCCGAGGGAATGAGCAGTTCTTC	CASSSMASGRGNEQFF
-	-	14	TRBV11-2	TRBJ2-7	TGTGCCAGCAGCCGCCGGACGGATACCTACGAGCAGTACTTC	CASSRRTDTYEQYF
TRBD2	many	16	TRBV19	TRBJ2-5	TGTGCCAGTAGTGGAGAAAGACTAGCGGGAGGGGAGACCCAGTACTTC	CASSGERLAGGETQYF
TRBD1	once	15	TRBV25-1	TRBJ2-7	TGTGCCAGCAGTGCTGGGACAGGGGAGACCTACGAGCAGTACTTC	CASSAGTGETYEQYF
TRBD1	-	16	TRBV15	TRBJ1-5	TGTGCCACCAACTCCGGCGGACGACAGGGGTTGCAGCCCCAGCATTTT	CATNSGGRQGLQPQHF
TRBD2	-	19	TRBV5-1	TRBJ2-2	TGCGCCAGCAGCAATTGGAGACTAGCGGGGCTACCGAACACCGGGGAGCTGTTTTTT	CASSNWRLAGLPNTGELFF
-	few	13	TRBV11-1	TRBJ2-7	TGTGCCAGCAGCTTAGCGTGGAGAGGCGAGCAGTACTTC	CASSLAWRGEQYF
-	-	12	TRBV6-1	TRBJ2-2	TGTGCCGGCAGTGGGAGGACAGGGGAGCTGTTTTTT	CAGSGRTGELFF
-	-	16	TRBV4-1	TRBJ2-7	TGCGCCAGCAGCCAAGAGTTAGACAGACGCTCCTACGAGCAGTACTTC	CASSQELDRRSYEQYF
-	many	13	TRBV10-3	TRBJ2-5	TGTGCCATCAGTCTAGCGACTGGAGAGACCCAGTACTTC	CAISLATGETQYF
-	-	14	TRBV29-1	TRBJ1-2	TGCAGCGTCGCGAACGGGGCGGCGAATTATGGCTACACCTTC	CSVANGAANYGYTF
-	-	14	TRBV24-1	TRBJ1-2	TGTGCCACCAGTGATTCTTGGGACAACTATGGCTACACCTTC	CATSDSWDNYGYTF
-	few	14	TRBV3-1	TRBJ1-6	TGTGCCAGCAGCCAACAGGACTATAATTCACCCCTCCACTTT	CASSQQDYNSPLHF
-	-	8	TRBV2	TRBJ2-6	TGTGCCAGCAGTGAACTGACTTTC	CASSELTF
-	-	13	TRBV19	TRBJ1-5	TGTGCCAGTAGTATACGGGGCGCATGGCCCCAGCATTTT	CASSIRGAWPQHF
TRBD2	-	16	TRBV19	TRBJ2-2	TGTGCCAGTACTCGGACTAGCGGGGGAGTCGCCGGGGAGCTGTTTTTT	CASTRTSGGVAGELFF
TRBD1	-	13	TRBV20-1	TRBJ1-1	TGCAGTGCTTGGGACAGGGGGATCACTGAAGCTTTCTTT	CSAWDRGITEAFF
TRBD1	many	16	TRBV2	TRBJ2-5	TGTGCCAGCAGTGAGCTTGGACAGGGGCACCAAGAGACCCAGTACTTC	CASSELGQGHQETQYF
-	-	16	TRBV2	TRBJ2-2	TGTGCCAGCAGTGGCCAGGGGTCACCGAACACCGGGGAGCTGTTTTTT	CASSGQGSPNTGELFF
-	many	11	TRBV7-9	TRBJ2-7	TGTGCCGCGGGCGGACCCTACGAGCAGTACTTC	CAAGGPYEQYF
TRBD1	-	11	TRBV29-1	TRBJ2-5	TGCAGCGCCCTAAGTTCGGGACAGGGGTACTTC	CSALSSGQGYF